One sample yielded the 25 T cell receptor beta chains listed below, sequenced in a study of blood T cell repertoires in COVID-19. The assay was immunoSEQ multiplex PCR, and TCRdb's table has in-frame clones only and misses some. The sample lists around 290,000 clones, more than 70% occurring once. The sample was PBMCs or T cells enriched from blood (not recorded which). These receptors all stem from a woman in her sixties or seventies in a cohort exposed to, infected with or recovered from COVID-19 (not recorded which).

The CDR3, as DNA: TGTGCCAGCAGCTTAGGGGGGCAGATCTCTGGAAACACCATATATTTT. Residues: CASSLGGQISGNTIYF. The rearrangement joins TRBV7-2 to TRBJ1-3; weak D call: TRBD1 (6 bases). The CDR3 runs to 16 residues. Between the trimmed V and J ends, which lost 1 base and 0 bases, there was a span of 10 bases. The germline V gene has CDR1 SGHTA and CDR2 FQGNSA.

This chain joins TRBV28 and TRBJ1-5; 7 bases are shared with TRBD1. There are 15 residues in the CDR3. Germline CDR1 reads MDHEN; CDR2 reads SYDVKM. J gave up 4 bases and V 4 bases, and 7 bases lay outside the gene matches. The CDR3 nucleotides read TGTGCCAGCAGTTCCCCCGGACAGGAAAATCAGCCCCAGCATTTT. Translated: CASSSPGQENQPQHF.

A note on this clone: A far larger clone is only one base removed, so a read error is likely. The DNA for the CDR3 is TGTGCCAGCAGCCAAGAGAGCGGGAGCTCCTACAATGAGCAGTTCTTC. Translated: CASSQESGSSYNEQFF. V and J are TRBV3-1 (or the pseudogene TRBV3-2) and TRBJ2-1; TRBD2 agrees at 8 bases. The V gene's germline CDR1 is LGHDT and CDR2 YNNKEL (reference sequence). V was pared by 0 bases and J by 0 bases, with 1 base of the junction left unmatched. This CDR3 region has 16 residues.

This rearrangement joins TRBV30 to TRBJ2-5; D perhaps matches TRBD2 (5 bases). Germline V lookup: CDR1 GTSNPN, CDR2 SVGIG (reference sequence). The CDR3 is 11 residues long. V dropped 0 bases and J dropped 9 bases, with 8 bases sitting between them. The CDR3 nucleotides read TGTGCCTGGAGTGTGCGGGTTGCCCAGTACTTC. Amino acid sequence: CAWSVRVAQYF.

The rearrangement uses TRBV7-9 and TRBJ1-2; D unclear. This CDR3 is 13 amino acids long. Per the germline V gene, CDR1 is SEHNR and CDR2 is FQNEAQ (reference sequence). V was shortened by 1 base and J by 4 bases, with 7 bases between the two germline ends. CDR3 region: CASSLGRFYGYTF. CDR3 coding DNA: TGTGCCAGCAGCTTAGGCAGGTTCTATGGCTACACCTTC.

This chain connects TRBV28 to TRBJ2-7, with D uncertain. Germline V gives CDR1 MDHEN, CDR2 SYDVKM. The CDR3 runs to 13 residues. Trimming removed 2 bases from V and 6 bases from J, with 11 bases in between. Written as DNA, the CDR3 is TGTGCCAGCAGTTTAAACAGCCTGCGCGAGCAGTACTTC. Translation gives CASSLNSLREQYF. Drawing the rest from reference TRBV28 and TRBJ2-7, the complete variable domain is DVKVTQSSRYLVKRTGEKVFLECVQDMDHENMFWYRQDPGLGLRLIYFSYDVKMKEKGDIPEGYSVSREKKERFSLILESASTNQTSMYLCASSLNSLREQYFGPGTRLTVT.

This chain joins TRBV5-4 and TRBJ2-1, with 7 positions matching TRBD2. The ends lost 4 bases at V and 2 bases at J; junction bases unmatched: 3. CDR1 SGHNT and CDR2 YYREEE come from the germline V gene (reference sequence). The CDR3 is 14 amino acids. The CDR3 nucleotides read TGTGCCAGCAGCCCTGGACTAGCCTACAATGAGCAGTTCTTC. Translated: CASSPGLAYNEQFF.

The J gene is TRBJ1-1, the V gene TRBV25-1; D gene ambiguous. CDR3 length: 14 residues. Trimming pared 9 bases from V and 1 base from J, leaving 15 bases between. Germline V gene sequence: CDR1 MGHDK, CDR2 SYGVNS. This CDR3 reads CARETRPSNTEAFF. CDR3 DNA: TGTGCCAGGGAGACGCGACCGTCGAACACTGAAGCTTTCTTT.

The V and J genes are TRBV19 and TRBJ2-1, with a tentative D call TRBD2 (6 bases). Looked up from germline, CDR1 is LNHDA and CDR2 is SQIVND (reference sequence). The CDR3 is 14 residues long. V lost 9 bases and J 4 bases, leaving 16 bases between the germline ends. The CDR3 loop is CASLSPRGYNEQFF. The CDR3 bases are TGTGCCAGCCTCAGTCCGCGGGGATACAATGAGCAGTTCTTC.

This clone was observed once. The chain combines TRBV7-3 with TRBJ2-1; unclear D gene. Trimming removed 5 bases from V and 0 bases from J, with 11 bases in between. Germline lookup yields CDR1 SGHTA and CDR2 FQGTGA. CDR3 size: 15 residues. CDR3 in amino acids: CASSPGRSSYNEQFF. DNA of the CDR3: TGTGCCAGCAGCCCCGGCCGGAGCTCCTACAATGAGCAGTTCTTC.

CDR3 bases: TGCGCCAGCAGCTTGGGGACAGGGTTGGGAGAAAAACTGTTTTTT. Encoded protein: CASSLGTGLGEKLFF. The chain recombines TRBV5-1 with TRBJ1-4; TRBD1 matches 8 bases. The CDR3 extends over 15 amino acids. V lost 0 bases, J lost 8 bases, and 6 bases stayed unmatched. Germline V gene data show CDR1 as SGHRS and CDR2 as YFSETQ.

The chain recombines TRBV10-3 with TRBJ2-1; 7 bases are shared with TRBD2. The ends lost 6 bases at V and 1 base at J; junction bases unmatched: 3. This CDR3 comprises 14 residues. Germline CDR1 reads ENHRY; CDR2 reads SYGVKD. In DNA form, the CDR3 reads TGTGCCATCAGAGCGGGAAATTCCTACAATGAGCAGTTCTTC. This sequence encodes CAIRAGNSYNEQFF.

As concerns this clone: A much more abundant neighbour one base away suggests this may be a read error. Other DNA sequences from this sample encode an identical CDR3 as well. The gene calls are TRBV6-2 or TRBV6-3 and TRBJ2-7, with 9 bases matching TRBD2. The CDR3 totals 14 residues. With V trimmed by 0 bases and J by 3 bases, 0 bases remained unmatched. Germline CDR1 MNHEY, CDR2 SVGEGT. For the CDR3, the DNA is TGTGCCAGCAGTTACTCTAGCGGGAGCTACGAGCAGTACTTC. Amino acid sequence: CASSYSSGSYEQYF.

The chain carries TRBV25-1 and TRBJ2-6; the D gene is possibly TRBD1 (5 bases). Trimming shortened V by 5 bases and J by 0 bases, and 8 bases separated the two germline ends. CDR1 and CDR2 from the germline V gene are MGHDK and SYGVNS. This CDR3 is 15 amino acids long. The CDR3: CASSKTGSGANVLTF. Written as DNA, the CDR3 is TGTGCCAGCAGTAAAACAGGCTCTGGGGCCAACGTCCTGACTTTC.

V and J are TRBV5-1 and TRBJ1-6; D is unresolved. From germline, CDR1 is SGHRS and CDR2 YFSETQ. The ends were cut back, 0 bases at V and 4 bases at J, with 11 bases in the middle. CDR3 length: 16 amino acids. The CDR3 protein is CASSLEGAAYNSPLHF. The CDR3 DNA follows: TGCGCCAGCAGCTTGGAGGGAGCGGCTTATAATTCACCCCTCCACTTT.

About this clone: Other nucleotide sequences in the sample specify the same CDR3. The chain links TRBV4-1 to TRBJ2-7; D unclear. The CDR3 totals 16 residues. Trimming removed 0 bases from V and 0 bases from J, with 12 bases in between. The germline V gene has CDR1 MGHRA and CDR2 YSYEKL. As DNA, the CDR3 is TGCGCCAGCAGCCAAGATTGGCCAGGTGGCTCCTACGAGCAGTACTTC. Residues: CASSQDWPGGSYEQYF.

The CDR3 sequence: CASSMKTSGRGEQFF. DNA for the CDR3: TGTGCCAGTAGTATGAAGACTAGCGGGAGAGGTGAGCAGTTCTTC. The J gene is TRBJ2-1, the V gene TRBV19, with TRBD2 matching 12 bases. The germline V gene has CDR1 LNHDA and CDR2 SQIVND (reference sequence). With V trimmed by 3 bases and J by 9 bases, 6 bases remained unmatched. The CDR3 contains 15 residues.

This chain joins TRBV4-3 and TRBJ2-1; 7 nucleotides line up with TRBD2. This CDR3 is built from 13 residues. The V and J ends lost 4 bases and 6 bases, in that order; junction bases with no gene match: 3. Germline values: CDR1 LGHNA, CDR2 YSLEER. This CDR3 is CASSPGLVNEQFF. CDR3 DNA sequence: TGCGCCAGCAGCCCTGGACTAGTCAATGAGCAGTTCTTC.

The V gene is TRBV27, the J gene TRBJ2-2; 9 bases line up with TRBD2. The germline CDR1 and CDR2 sequences are MNHEY and SMNVEV (reference sequence). The CDR3 sequence is 16 residues long. The V gene end was trimmed by 4 bases and the J gene end by 2 bases; junction bases not matched to a gene: 5. The CDR3 DNA is TGTGCCAGCAGTTATCTAGCGGGAACAAACACCGGGGAGCTGTTTTTT. Its translation: CASSYLAGTNTGELFF.

The chain links TRBV19 to TRBJ1-5; 7 nucleotides line up with TRBD1. V trimming: 6 bases; J trimming: 4 bases; junction bases outside the gene matches: 3. Germline lookup yields CDR1 LNHDA and CDR2 SQIVND (reference sequence). The CDR3 is 13 residues long. The DNA for the CDR3 is TGTGCCAGTAGGGGGACAGCTAATCAGCCCCAGCATTTT. This codes for CASRGTANQPQHF.

A remark on this clone: The sample has other DNA sequences that encode this CDR3 too. The chain combines TRBV5-1 with TRBJ1-2; TRBD1 matches 8 bases. The germline CDR1 and CDR2 sequences are SGHRS and YFSETQ. This CDR3 spans 14 amino acids. V lost 0 bases to trimming and J lost 4 bases; unmatched junction nucleotides: 2. CDR3 region: CASSLGTGPYGYTF. CDR3 DNA: TGCGCCAGCAGCTTGGGGACAGGGCCCTATGGCTACACCTTC.

This clone occurred many times. The chain joins TRBV24-1 to TRBJ2-7, with D perhaps TRBD1 (6 bases). Germline loops: CDR1 KGHDR, CDR2 SFDVKD. The CDR3 contains 16 residues. V was cut by 1 base and J by 3 bases, with 15 bases left in between. The CDR3 DNA reads as TGTGCCACCAGTGATTTCTCTTACAGGGAGAACTACGAGCAGTACTTC. It translates to CATSDFSYRENYEQYF.

The V and J genes are TRBV18 and TRBJ1-2; D not certain. This CDR3 is built from 15 residues. Germline V gene data show CDR1 as KGHSH and CDR2 as LQKENI. The V and J ends lost 0 bases and 4 bases respectively, with 12 bases between them. CDR3 nucleotides: TGTGCCAGCTCACCACCGTCAGGAAAAGTCTATGGCTACACCTTC. Translated: CASSPPSGKVYGYTF. The entire variable domain, with the rest obtained from reference TRBV18 and TRBJ1-2, is as follows: NAGVMQNPRHLVRRRGQEARLRCSPMKGHSHVYWYRQLPEEGLKFMVYLQKENIIDESGMPKERFSAEFPKEGPSILRIQQVVRGDSAAYFCASSPPSGKVYGYTFGSGTRLTVV.

This clone was observed at least ten times. V and J are TRBV7-2 and TRBJ2-3, with D possibly matching TRBD2 (5 bases). Between the trimmed V and J ends, which lost 0 bases and 5 bases, there was a span of 9 bases. The CDR3 is made up of 14 amino acids. Germline lookup yields CDR1 SGHTA and CDR2 FQGNSA. Here the CDR3 DNA reads TGTGCCAGCAGCTTAGCGCTCGGGGTAGATACGCAGTATTTT. Protein: CASSLALGVDTQYF.

The chain joins TRBV7-2 to TRBJ2-1, with a weak D call TRBD1 (5 bases). Germline assignment: CDR1 SGHTA and CDR2 FQGNSA. The germline V and J ends were trimmed by 5 bases and 4 bases, with 12 bases remaining between them. The CDR3 totals 14 residues. CDR3 region: CASSPDSFYNEQFF. CDR3 DNA: TGTGCCAGCAGCCCCGACAGTTTTTACAATGAGCAGTTCTTC. Combining the CDR3 with reference TRBV7-2 and TRBJ2-1 gives the whole variable domain GAGVSQSPSNKVTEKGKDVELRCDPISGHTALYWYRQSLGQGLEFLIYFQGNSAPDKSGLPSDRFSAERTGGSVSTLTIQRTQQEDSAVYLCASSPDSFYNEQFFGPGTRLTVL.